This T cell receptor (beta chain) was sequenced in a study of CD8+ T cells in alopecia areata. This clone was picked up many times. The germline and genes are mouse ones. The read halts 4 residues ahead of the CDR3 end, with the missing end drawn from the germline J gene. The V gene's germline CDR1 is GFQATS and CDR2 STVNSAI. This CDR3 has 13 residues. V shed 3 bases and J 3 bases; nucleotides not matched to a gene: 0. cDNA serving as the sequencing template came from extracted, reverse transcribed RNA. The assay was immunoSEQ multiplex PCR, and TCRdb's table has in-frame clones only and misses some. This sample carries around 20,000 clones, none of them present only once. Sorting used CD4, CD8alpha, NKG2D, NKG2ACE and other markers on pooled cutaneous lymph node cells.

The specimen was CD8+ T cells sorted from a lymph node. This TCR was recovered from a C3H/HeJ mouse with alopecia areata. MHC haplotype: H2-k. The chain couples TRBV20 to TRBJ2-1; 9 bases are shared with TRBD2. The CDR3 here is CGARLGGYAEQFF. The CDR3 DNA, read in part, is TGTGGTGCTAGACTGGGGGGCTATGCT.